This T cell receptor (beta chain) stems from a study of CD8 T cells in ankylosing spondylitis. Points from the study as a whole: Matched ankylosing spondylitis synovial fluid reportedly showed significant enrichment of disease-linked clones. In ankylosing spondylitis blood, a motif of roughly 8 highly homologous TCR beta variants appeared characteristic.

TCRdb passed the 5' RACE reads through MiXCR, listing each CDR3 protein once. This sample has fewer than 500,000 distinct CDR3 sequences; more than 20% occur once, and the top ten carry about a sixth. Deletions cut 3 bases from V and 1 base from J, with 9 bases between. Germline assignment: CDR1 KGHSH and CDR2 LQKENI. The CDR3 is made up of 14 amino acids. For this clonotype: Its cognate antigen is unknown.

The chain links TRBV18 to TRBJ1-1; D is unresolved. Input material: blood, either unsorted or a sorted T cell fraction (not recorded which). This TCR came from a male donor with ankylosing spondylitis. The CDR3 region has the DNA TGTGCCAGCTCACCCGCAGGAACGAACACTGAAGCTTTCTTT. The encoded protein is CASSPAGTNTEAFF.